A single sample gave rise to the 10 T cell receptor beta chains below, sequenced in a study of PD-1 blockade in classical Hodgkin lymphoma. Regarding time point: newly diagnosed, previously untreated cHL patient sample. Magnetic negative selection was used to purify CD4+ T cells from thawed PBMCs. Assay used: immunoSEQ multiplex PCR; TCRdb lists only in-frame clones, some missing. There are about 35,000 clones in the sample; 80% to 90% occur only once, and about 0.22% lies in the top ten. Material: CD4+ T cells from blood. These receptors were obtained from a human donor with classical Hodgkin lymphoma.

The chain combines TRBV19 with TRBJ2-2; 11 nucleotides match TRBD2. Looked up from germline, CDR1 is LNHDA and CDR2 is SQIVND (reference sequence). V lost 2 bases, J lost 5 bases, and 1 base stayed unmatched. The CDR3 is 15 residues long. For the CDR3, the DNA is TGTGCCAGTAGTATATCTAGCGGGAGGACCGGGGAGCTGTTTTTT. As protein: CASSISSGRTGELFF.

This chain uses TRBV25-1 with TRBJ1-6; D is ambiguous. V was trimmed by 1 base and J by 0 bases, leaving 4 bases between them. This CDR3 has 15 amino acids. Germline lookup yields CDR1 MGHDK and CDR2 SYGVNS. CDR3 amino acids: CASSESVSYNSPLHF. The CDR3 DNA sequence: TGTGCCAGCAGTGAATCCGTCTCCTATAATTCACCCCTCCACTTT.

The CDR3 coding sequence is TGCGCCAGCAGCCAGGGGACGCCCAATGAGCAGTTCTTC. It specifies CASSQGTPNEQFF. The chain recombines TRBV4-1 with TRBJ2-1; D may match TRBD1 or TRBD2 (5 bases each). Germline V CDR1 and CDR2: MGHRA, YSYEKL. The V gene lost 3 bases and the J gene lost 6 bases, with 9 bases spanning the gap. The CDR3 contains 13 residues.

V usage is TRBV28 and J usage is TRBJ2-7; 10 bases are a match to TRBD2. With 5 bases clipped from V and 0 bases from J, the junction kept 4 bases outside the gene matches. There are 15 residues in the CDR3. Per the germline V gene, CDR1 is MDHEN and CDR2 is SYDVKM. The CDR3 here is CASSPRTSGSYEQYF. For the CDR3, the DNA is TGTGCCAGCAGTCCCCGGACTAGCGGCTCCTACGAGCAGTACTTC.

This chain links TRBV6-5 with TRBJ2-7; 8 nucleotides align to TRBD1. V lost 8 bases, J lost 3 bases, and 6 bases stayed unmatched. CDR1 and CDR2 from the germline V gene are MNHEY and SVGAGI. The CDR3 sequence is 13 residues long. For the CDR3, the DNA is TGTGCCAGCTCCCGGGACAGGTTCTACGAGCAGTACTTC. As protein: CASSRDRFYEQYF.

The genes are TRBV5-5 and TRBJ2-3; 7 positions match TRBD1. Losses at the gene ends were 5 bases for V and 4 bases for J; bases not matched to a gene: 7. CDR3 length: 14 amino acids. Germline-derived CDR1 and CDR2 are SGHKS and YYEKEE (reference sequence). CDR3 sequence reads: CASSFGQVPDTQYF. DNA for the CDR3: TGTGCCAGCAGTTTCGGACAGGTACCAGATACGCAGTATTTT.

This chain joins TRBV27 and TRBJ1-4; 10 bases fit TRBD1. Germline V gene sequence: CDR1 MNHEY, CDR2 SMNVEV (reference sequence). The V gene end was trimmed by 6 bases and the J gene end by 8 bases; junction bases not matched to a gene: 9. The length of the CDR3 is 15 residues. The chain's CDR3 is CASRPLRDRGEKLFF. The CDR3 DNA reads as TGTGCCAGCAGGCCCCTTCGGGACAGGGGCGAAAAACTGTTTTTT.

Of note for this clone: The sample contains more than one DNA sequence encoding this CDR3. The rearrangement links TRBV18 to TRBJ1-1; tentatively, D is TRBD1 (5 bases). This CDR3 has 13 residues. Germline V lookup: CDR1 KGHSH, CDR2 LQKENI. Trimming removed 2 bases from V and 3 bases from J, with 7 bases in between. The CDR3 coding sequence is TGTGCCAGCTCACCAGGGGGGGACACTGAAGCTTTCTTT. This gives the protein CASSPGGDTEAFF.

CDR3 in DNA: TGTGCCAGCAGCTTTGATGGGGACACTGAAGCTTTCTTT. This encodes CASSFDGDTEAFF. The chain carries TRBV7-3 and TRBJ1-1; D unresolved. This CDR3 comprises 13 residues. V was cut by 3 bases and J by 3 bases, with 8 bases left in between. The germline gives CDR1 SGHTA, CDR2 FQGTGA.

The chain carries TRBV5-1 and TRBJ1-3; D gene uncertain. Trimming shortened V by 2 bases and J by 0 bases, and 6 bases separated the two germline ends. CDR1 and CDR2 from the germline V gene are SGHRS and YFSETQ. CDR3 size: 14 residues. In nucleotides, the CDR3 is TGCGCCAGCAGCTTCAGCAGCTCTGGAAACACCATATATTTT. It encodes CASSFSSSGNTIYF.